This paragraph covers one T cell receptor beta chain sequence. The record originates from a study of patients and donors after allogeneic stem cell transplantation. TCRdb re-derived calls from the RT-PCR reads in MiXCR, one entry per CDR3 protein. The sample yields approximately 410,000 distinct CDR3 sequences, roughly 17% seen once. This CDR3 contains 13 residues. The V end was cut by 10 bases, the J end by 2 bases, with 12 bases between. The gene calls are TRBV12-3 or TRBV12-4 and TRBJ2-1, with D perhaps matching TRBD1 (5 bases). Sequencing input: blood, either unsorted or a sorted T cell fraction (not recorded which). This clonotype was sampled from a human donor who was either an allogeneic HSCT recipient or a stem cell or donor lymphocyte infusion donor (not recorded which). It is not recorded whose cells these are; they may come from a transplant donor. CDR3 coding DNA: TGTGCCACCACCTCAGGGACCTACAATGAGCAGTTCTTC. Amino acids: CATTSGTYNEQFF.